A single T cell receptor beta chain is shown here with its context. The entry originates in a study of blood T cell repertoires in COVID-19. V shed 4 bases and J 0 bases; nucleotides not matched to a gene: 10. The CDR3 covers 18 residues. CDR1 is SEHNR and CDR2 is FQNEAQ in the germline V gene (reference sequence). Produced via immunoSEQ multiplex PCR; TCRdb's table is partial and in-frame only. The table includes tens of thousands of clones, approximately 90% detected once. The sequenced material came from peripheral blood. The rearrangement links TRBV7-9 to TRBJ2-1; 9 bases align to TRBD2. This sequence originates from a man aged 45-65 years with active COVID-19. The CDR3 DNA is TGTGCCAGCAGCTCCGGGACTAGCCTATTCAGCTCCTACAATGAGCAGTTCTTC. Translated: CASSSGTSLFSSYNEQFF.